Listed below are T cell receptor beta chains from one sample, sequenced in a study of blood T cell repertoires in COVID-19. Data came from immunoSEQ multiplex PCR; TCRdb stores just in-frame clones and leaves some out. The data hold about 160,000 clones, with more than 85% observed a single time. The sample consisted of PBMCs or T cells enriched from blood (not recorded which). These receptors all stem from a woman between 45 and 65 years old who had recovered from COVID-19. The CDR3 runs from the conserved cysteine through the conserved F or W. The D gene is left open where the match is weak.

TRBV19	NA	TRBJ1-4	CASTTPLGRGNEKLFF
TRBV19	NA	TRBJ2-1	CASRGGTVLLSSYNEQFF
TRBV6-1	NA	TRBJ1-1	CASRAPPGTEAFF
TRBV20-1	NA	TRBJ2-5	CSARISETQYF
TRBV6-1	NA	TRBJ2-7	CASSEKAEGSYEQYF
TRBV5-1	TRBD1	TRBJ2-7	CASSLADRGHEQYF
TRBV2	NA	TRBJ1-6	CASCGAYSPLHF
TRBV27	NA	TRBJ2-1	CASSLSNSYNEQFF
TRBV14	NA	TRBJ2-7	CASSTRSGYEQYF
TRBV7-3	TRBD2	TRBJ2-2	CASSLMAGVPNTGELFF
TRBV7-9	TRBD1	TRBJ1-1	CASTRQGTNTEAFF
TRBV5-1	TRBD2	TRBJ2-1	CASSLVLAAYNEQFF
TRBV3-1/TRBV3-2	TRBD2	TRBJ2-1	CASSQDRGERGHNEQFF
TRBV11-2	NA	TRBJ2-3	CASSHNSGRTDTQYF
TRBV5-1	TRBD1	TRBJ1-4	CASRPDRGRYGANEKLFF
TRBV30	NA	TRBJ2-7	CAWSRELEQYF
TRBV6-2/TRBV6-3	NA	TRBJ2-7	CASSYPPPGEQYF
TRBV11-2	TRBD1	TRBJ1-2	CASSLTGIYGYTF
TRBV15	TRBD1	TRBJ1-2	CATSRDRVGYTF
TRBV27	TRBD1	TRBJ1-1	CASSARQGISEAFF
TRBV18	NA	TRBJ1-2	CASSPGSNYGYTF
TRBV7-3	NA	TRBJ1-1	CASSLTLAVNTEAFF
TRBV6-5	TRBD2	TRBJ2-1	CATASGPTYNEQFF
TRBV7-2	TRBD1	TRBJ2-7	CASSTLDRALTYEQYF
TRBV28	TRBD2	TRBJ2-7	CASSQRERTYEQYF
TRBV7-2	NA	TRBJ2-7	CASSLAAQAYEQYF
TRBV4-1	NA	TRBJ1-6	CASSQEGYGLNSPLHF
TRBV7-8	TRBD2	TRBJ2-1	CASSLPAENLAGGAYNEQFF
TRBV2	NA	TRBJ1-2	CASRLESGDHYGYTF
TRBV4-3	NA	TRBJ2-2	CASSQDRERELFF
TRBV19	TRBD1	TRBJ2-4	CASSMGVSGTGRYIQYF
TRBV10-1	NA	TRBJ1-2	CASFYGYTF
TRBV11-3	TRBD1	TRBJ1-2	CASSSGGSYGYTF
TRBV11-1	TRBD1	TRBJ2-7	CASSLAETGYHEQYF
TRBV5-1	NA	TRBJ2-5	CASSLFVGGGKETQYF
TRBV27	TRBD2	TRBJ2-7	CASSSSGTSGILGF
TRBV24-1	NA	TRBJ2-5	CATSDLGGVETQYF
TRBV4-3	TRBD2	TRBJ2-1	CASSPGEREAHYNEQFF
TRBV6-1	TRBD1	TRBJ1-2	CASSDPISRQGNYGYTF
TRBV19	NA	TRBJ1-5	CASSIPSSGGSRQPQHF
TRBV6-5	NA	TRBJ2-2	CASKSGNTGELFF
TRBV28	TRBD2	TRBJ2-1	CASSFRTSLGSYNEQFF
TRBV6-2/TRBV6-3	NA	TRBJ2-1	CASSTRTSTNEQFF
TRBV28	NA	TRBJ2-2	CASSKRGGGTGELFF
TRBV27	NA	TRBJ2-1	CASSLDGLLNEQFF
TRBV15	NA	TRBJ2-7	CATSREAGGGYEQYF
TRBV4-2	TRBD2	TRBJ2-5	CASSQGVAGAQETQYF
TRBV5-6	TRBD2	TRBJ2-7	CASSTGLALYEQYF
TRBV14	NA	TRBJ2-1	CASSQEVQGHEQFF
TRBV4-1	NA	TRBJ1-5	CASSQATGGLGPQHF
TRBV6-5	TRBD2	TRBJ2-7	CASRTSGGSYEQYF
TRBV24-1	NA	TRBJ2-5	CATRKEGTQYF
TRBV4-1	NA	TRBJ2-2	CASSQQGRGTGELFF
TRBV25-1	NA	TRBJ2-7	CASRQTTVGRQYF
TRBV7-3	NA	TRBJ2-5	CASSLRVDETQYF